Listed here is a single T cell receptor (beta chain). The data stem from a study of human T cells and chemical hapten exposure. V was shortened by 1 base and J by 4 bases, with 16 bases between the two germline ends. This CDR3 contains 15 residues. The germline V gene encodes CDR1 DFQATT and CDR2 SNEGSKA (reference sequence). Indicated time point: patch test 1, 2 weeks after DPC sensitization. The treatment: therapeutic diphenylcyclopropenone sensitization with weekly scalp DPC. Non-pregnant alopecia patients aged 18 to 70, suitable for DPC therapy. One entry per CDR3 protein, called by TCRdb with MiXCR from the RACE reads. The table records around 340,000 distinct CDR3 sequences, about 7% of them present only once.

The TCR comes from a woman between 18 and 30 years old with alopecia areata. Some clones in this sample may be carry-over from other donors' samples. This chain connects TRBV20-1 to TRBJ1-1, with unresolved D. The source material was whole blood, sampled in connection with sensitization to the hapten diphenylcyclopropenone (DPC). The CDR3 DNA sequence: TGCAGTGCTAGAGCTACGGATACCCGGCCCACTGAAGCTTTCTTT. As protein: CSARATDTRPTEAFF.